A selection of T cell receptor beta chains follows, all from one sample in a study of T cell responses to AZD1222 COVID-19 vaccine. Generated by immunoSEQ multiplex PCR, the TCRdb table keeps only in-frame clones and is missing some. The sample contains fewer than 85,000 clones, approximately 92% of which appear only once. This sample comprised peripheral blood, obtained 28 days after the second AZD1222 dose. The source of these receptors is an adult who received the AZD1222 COVID-19 vaccine. Each CDR3 is given with its conserved first and last residue. Each record gives: D gene, J gene, V gene, clone size, CDR3 protein, CDR3 DNA. A D gene is named only where the DNA matches it firmly. Part of the rows lack a size; the others show once, few, many or a class for expanded clones.

TRBD1	TRBJ1-1	TRBV19	NA	CASSTGGRGNTEAFF	TGTGCCAGTAGTACAGGGGGAAGAGGAAACACTGAAGCTTTCTTT
NA	TRBJ2-5	TRBV6-6	NA	CASRLDSDEAQYF	TGTGCCAGCAGACTCGACAGCGATGAGGCCCAGTACTTC
NA	TRBJ1-2	TRBV7-3	few	CASSFTQAHGYTF	TGTGCCAGCAGCTTTACCCAGGCTCATGGCTACACCTTC
NA	TRBJ2-2	TRBV6-4	once	CASSVEVNTGELFF	TGTGCCAGCAGTGTGGAGGTGAACACCGGGGAGCTGTTTTTT
NA	TRBJ1-6	TRBV5-6	NA	CASSLGGNSPLHF	TGTGCCAGCAGCTTGGGGGGGAATTCACCCCTCCACTTT
TRBD1	TRBJ2-2	TRBV9	NA	CASSASTPGAGTGITGELFF	TGTGCCAGCAGCGCCTCAACCCCGGGCGCAGGGACAGGGATAACCGGGGAGCTGTTTTTT
TRBD1	TRBJ1-3	TRBV11-2	few	CASSLFRGSGNTIYF	TGTGCCAGCAGCTTATTCAGGGGGTCTGGAAACACCATATATTTT
NA	TRBJ1-3	TRBV11-3	NA	CASSLGQVGNTIYF	TGTGCCAGCAGCTTAGGGCAGGTTGGAAACACCATATATTTT
TRBD2	TRBJ2-5	TRBV2	NA	CASRVGSGGLDRETQYF	TGTGCCAGCAGAGTTGGTAGCGGGGGGCTTGACCGGGAGACCCAGTACTTC
TRBD1	TRBJ2-7	TRBV12-3/TRBV12-4	NA	CASRHRGHEQYF	TGTGCCAGCAGACACAGGGGCCACGAGCAGTACTTC